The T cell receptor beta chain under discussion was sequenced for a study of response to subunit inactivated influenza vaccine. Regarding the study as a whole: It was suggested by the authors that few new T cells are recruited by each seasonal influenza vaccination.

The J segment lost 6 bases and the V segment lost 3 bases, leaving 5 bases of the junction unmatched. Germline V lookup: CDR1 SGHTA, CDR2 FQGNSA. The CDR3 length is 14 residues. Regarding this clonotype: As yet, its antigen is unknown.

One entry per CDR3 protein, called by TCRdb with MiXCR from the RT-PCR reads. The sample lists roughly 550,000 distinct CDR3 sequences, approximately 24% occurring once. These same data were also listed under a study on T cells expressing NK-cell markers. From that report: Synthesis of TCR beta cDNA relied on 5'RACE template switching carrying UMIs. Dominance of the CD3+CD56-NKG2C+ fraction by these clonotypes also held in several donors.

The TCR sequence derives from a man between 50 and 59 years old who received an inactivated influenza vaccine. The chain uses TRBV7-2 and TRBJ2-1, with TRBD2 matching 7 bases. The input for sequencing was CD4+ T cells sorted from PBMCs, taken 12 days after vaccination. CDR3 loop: CASSLGGSINEQFF. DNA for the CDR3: TGTGCCAGCAGCTTGGGCGGGAGCATCAATGAGCAGTTCTTC.